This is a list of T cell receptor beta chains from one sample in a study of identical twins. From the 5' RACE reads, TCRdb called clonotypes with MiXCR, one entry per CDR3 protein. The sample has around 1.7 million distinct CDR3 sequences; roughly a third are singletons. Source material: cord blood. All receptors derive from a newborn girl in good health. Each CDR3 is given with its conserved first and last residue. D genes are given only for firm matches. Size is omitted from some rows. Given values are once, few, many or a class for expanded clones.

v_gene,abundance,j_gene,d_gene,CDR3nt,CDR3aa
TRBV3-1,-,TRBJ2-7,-,TGTGCCAGCAGCCAAGATCTGCCTTCAGGGGGGGATGAGCAGTACTTC,CASSQDLPSGGDEQYF
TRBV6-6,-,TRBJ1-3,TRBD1,TGTGCCAGCAGTCTACAGGGGGGATCTGGAAACACCATATATTTT,CASSLQGGSGNTIYF
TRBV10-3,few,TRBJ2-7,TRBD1,TGTGCCATCAGTGCTTGGGACAGGGGGCTTTTTTCCCACGAGCAGTACTTC,CAISAWDRGLFSHEQYF
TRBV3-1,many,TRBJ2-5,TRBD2,TGTGCCAGCAGCCAAGGACTAGCGGGGCTTCAAGAGACCCAGTACTTC,CASSQGLAGLQETQYF
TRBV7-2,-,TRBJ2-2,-,TGTGCCAGCAGCTTAGACAGGGATACCCACACCGGGGAGCTGTTTTTT,CASSLDRDTHTGELFF
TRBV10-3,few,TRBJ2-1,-,TGTGCCATCAACGACAGACCCTACAATGAGCAGTTCTTC,CAINDRPYNEQFF
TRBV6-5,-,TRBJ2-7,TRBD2,TGTGCCAGCGGTCCGGGACTAGCGTACGAGCAGTACTTC,CASGPGLAYEQYF
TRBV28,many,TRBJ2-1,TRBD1,TGTGCCAGCAGCCCAGACAGGGGTCTCTACAATGAGCAGTTCTTC,CASSPDRGLYNEQFF
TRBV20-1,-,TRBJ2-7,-,TGCAGTGCTAGTTTTCCAGGGGAGAGGTACGAGCAGTACTTC,CSASFPGERYEQYF
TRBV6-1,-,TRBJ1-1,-,TGTGCCAGCAGTGAAAGGGAAGCTTTCTTT,CASSEREAFF
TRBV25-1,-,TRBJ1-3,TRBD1,TGTGCCAGCAGTGCCGGACAGGTCTCTGGAAACACCATATATTTT,CASSAGQVSGNTIYF
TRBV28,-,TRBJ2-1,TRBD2,TGTGCCAGCGGACTAGCCTGCCTCTACAATGAGCAGTTCTTC,CASGLACLYNEQFF
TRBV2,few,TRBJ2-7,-,TGTGCCAGCAGTGAAGGGCAGGTTACCTACGAGCAGTACTTC,CASSEGQVTYEQYF
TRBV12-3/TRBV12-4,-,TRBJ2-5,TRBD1,TGTGCCAGCAGCTGGACAGGGCCCCTGCAAGAGACCCAGTACTTC,CASSWTGPLQETQYF
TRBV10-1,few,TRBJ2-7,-,TGCGCCAGCAGTGAGCGGGGGGCGTCCTACGAGCAGTACTTC,CASSERGASYEQYF
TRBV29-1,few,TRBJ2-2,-,TGCAGCGTTGGGGACGGACAAGGCTCCGGGGAGCTGTTTTTT,CSVGDGQGSGELFF
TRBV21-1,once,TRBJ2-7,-,TGTGCCAGCAGACTGACAGGGGAGGATTCCTTCGAGCAGTACTTC,CASRLTGEDSFEQYF
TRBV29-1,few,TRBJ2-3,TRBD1,TGCAGCGTCCCCACTCGGACAGGGGGACTCACAGATACGCAGTATTTT,CSVPTRTGGLTDTQYF
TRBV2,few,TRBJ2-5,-,TGTGCCAGCAGCAACATCAAAGAGACCCAGTACTTC,CASSNIKETQYF
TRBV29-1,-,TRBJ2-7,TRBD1,TGCAGCGTTGTGCCCGGGACAGGGGACTACGAGCAGTACTTC,CSVVPGTGDYEQYF
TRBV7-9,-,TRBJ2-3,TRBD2,TGTGCCAGCAGCTTAGAGGCAATTATAGCGGGATCCCGCACAGATACGCAGTATTTT,CASSLEAIIAGSRTDTQYF
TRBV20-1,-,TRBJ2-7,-,TGCAGTGCTGGGGGGGCTAGCCACGAGCAGTACTTC,CSAGGASHEQYF
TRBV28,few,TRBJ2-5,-,TGTGCCAGCAGTAAAGCCCTAGTTACAGGCATCGGGAAGACCCAGTACTTC,CASSKALVTGIGKTQYF
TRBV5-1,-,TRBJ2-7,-,TGCGCCAGCAGCTCTGGGGGAGGACTCCTATTGTACGAGCAGTACTTC,CASSSGGGLLLYEQYF
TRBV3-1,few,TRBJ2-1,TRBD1,TGTGCCAGCAGCCGGGACAGATATTTTAGCTCCTACAATGAGCAGTTCTTC,CASSRDRYFSSYNEQFF
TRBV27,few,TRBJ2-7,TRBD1,TGTGCCAGCACGAGGGACAGGGTCGGGGGCGAGCAGTACTTC,CASTRDRVGGEQYF
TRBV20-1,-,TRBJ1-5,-,TGCAGCTCTAAACAGAGGTTCAATCAGCCCCAGCATTTT,CSSKQRFNQPQHF
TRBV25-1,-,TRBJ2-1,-,TGTGCTCGCAAGGGTAGGGGCATCGATGAGCAGTTCTTC,CARKGRGIDEQFF
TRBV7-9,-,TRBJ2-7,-,TGTGCCAGCAGCTACGGGGCCTACAATGAGCAGTACTTC,CASSYGAYNEQYF
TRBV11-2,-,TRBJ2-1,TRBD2,TGTGCCGGCAGCTCATTTGGGGGGGGGTACAATGAGCAGTTCTTC,CAGSSFGGGYNEQFF
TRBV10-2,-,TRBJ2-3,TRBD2,TGCGCCAGCAGTGAGTCTCACCCGACTAGCCCAGATACGCAGTATTTT,CASSESHPTSPDTQYF
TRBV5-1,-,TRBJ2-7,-,TGCGCCAGCAGCTTGGACAAGGGCAGAGAGAAGCAGTACTTC,CASSLDKGREKQYF
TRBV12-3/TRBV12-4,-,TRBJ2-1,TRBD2,TGTGCCAGCACCCAAATCCATCTAGCGGCATCCTACAATGAGCAGTTCTTC,CASTQIHLAASYNEQFF
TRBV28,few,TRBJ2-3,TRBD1,TGTGCCAGCAGTTATGGACAGGGACCCACAGATACGCAGTATTTT,CASSYGQGPTDTQYF
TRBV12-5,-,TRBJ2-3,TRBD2,TGTGCTAGTGGTTCCAGCGGGGGCCCAGATACGCAGTATTTT,CASGSSGGPDTQYF
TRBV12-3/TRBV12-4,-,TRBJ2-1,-,TGTGCCAGCAGTTTCTGGGACACATTCAATGAGCAGTTCTTC,CASSFWDTFNEQFF
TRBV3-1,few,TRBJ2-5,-,TGTGCCAGCAGCCAAGTCCCGACACAAGAGACCCAGTACTTC,CASSQVPTQETQYF
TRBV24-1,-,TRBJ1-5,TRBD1,TGTGCCACCAGATCGGACAGGGGGCGGGAACAGCCCCAGCATTTT,CATRSDRGREQPQHF
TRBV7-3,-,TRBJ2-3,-,TGTGCCAGCAGCTTAACGGTTGTATGGGATACGCAGTATTTT,CASSLTVVWDTQYF